This T cell receptor (beta chain) was sequenced during a study of post-analysis software for immune sequencing data. The overall study: Courses of disease covered relapsing-remitting, secondary progressive and progressive-relapsing multiple sclerosis.

The library was made from cDNA and included unique molecular identifiers. The authors obtained roughly 550,000 cDNA molecules from roughly 1.1 to 9.2 million T cells. TCRdb passed the PCR reads through MiXCR, listing each CDR3 protein once. The sample holds about 400,000 distinct CDR3 sequences, around 37% seen once. The CDR3 is made up of 15 amino acids. The ends were cut back, 0 bases at V and 7 bases at J, with 15 bases in the middle. The V gene's germline CDR1 is SEHNR and CDR2 FQNEAQ (reference sequence). Study-wide points: Samples from a shared batch, those prepared together, strongly co-clustered by F measure. Controls' normalized Chao1 diversity significantly exceeded that of multiple sclerosis patients. About five TRBV segments, including TRBV5-6, TRBV5-1 and TRBV20-1, were more frequent in patients than controls.

As for this clonotype: What it binds is unknown.

Sample: blood. This sequence joins TRBV7-9 and TRBJ1-2; weak D call: TRBD1 (5 bases). This TCR was recovered from a girl aged 10 to 17 with multiple sclerosis. The CDR3 spells CASSLAAQGPGGYTF. In nucleotides, the CDR3 is TGTGCCAGCAGCTTAGCAGCCCAGGGACCTGGTGGCTACACCTTC.